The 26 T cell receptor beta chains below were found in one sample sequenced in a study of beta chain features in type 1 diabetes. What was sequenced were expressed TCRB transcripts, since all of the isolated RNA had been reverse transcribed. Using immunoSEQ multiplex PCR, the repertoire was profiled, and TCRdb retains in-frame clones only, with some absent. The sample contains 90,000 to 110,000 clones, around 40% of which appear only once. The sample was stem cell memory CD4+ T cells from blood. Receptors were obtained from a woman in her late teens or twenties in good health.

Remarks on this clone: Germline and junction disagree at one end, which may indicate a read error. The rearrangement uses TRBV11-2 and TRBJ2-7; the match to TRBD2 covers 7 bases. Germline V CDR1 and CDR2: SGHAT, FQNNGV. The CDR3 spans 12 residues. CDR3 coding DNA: TGTGCCAGCAGCTTACGTGGGGGGGGAAGGGTTTTC. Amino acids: CASSLRGGGRVF.

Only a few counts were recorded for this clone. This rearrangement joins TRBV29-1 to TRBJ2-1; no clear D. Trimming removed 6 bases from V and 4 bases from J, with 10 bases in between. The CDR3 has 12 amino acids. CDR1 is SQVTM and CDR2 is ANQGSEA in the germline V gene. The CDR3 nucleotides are TGCAGCGTGGAGAGAGTTTACAATGAGCAGTTCTTC. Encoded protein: CSVERVYNEQFF.

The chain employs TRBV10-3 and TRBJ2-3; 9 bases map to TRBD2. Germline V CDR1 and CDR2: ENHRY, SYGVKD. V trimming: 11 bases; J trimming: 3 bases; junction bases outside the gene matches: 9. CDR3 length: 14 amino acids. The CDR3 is CASGAGGMTDTQYF. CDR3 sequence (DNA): TGTGCCTCCGGAGCGGGAGGTATGACAGATACGCAGTATTTT.

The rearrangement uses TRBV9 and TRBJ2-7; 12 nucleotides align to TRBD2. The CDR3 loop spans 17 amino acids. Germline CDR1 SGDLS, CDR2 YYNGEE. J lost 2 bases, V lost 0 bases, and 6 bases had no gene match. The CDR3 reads CASSVGPSGREPYEQYF. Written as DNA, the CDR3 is TGTGCCAGCAGCGTAGGCCCTAGCGGGAGGGAACCCTACGAGCAGTACTTC.

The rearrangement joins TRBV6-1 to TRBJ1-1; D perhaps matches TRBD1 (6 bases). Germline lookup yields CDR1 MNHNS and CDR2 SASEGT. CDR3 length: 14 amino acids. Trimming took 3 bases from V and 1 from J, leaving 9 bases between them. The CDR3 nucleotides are TGTGCCAGCAGTGAGGACAGAGCGAACACTGAAGCTTTCTTT. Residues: CASSEDRANTEAFF.

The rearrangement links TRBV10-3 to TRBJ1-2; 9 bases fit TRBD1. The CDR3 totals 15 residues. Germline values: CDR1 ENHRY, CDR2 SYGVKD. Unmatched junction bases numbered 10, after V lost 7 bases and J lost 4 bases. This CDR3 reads CAITTGTGHIYGYTF. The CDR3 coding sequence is TGTGCCATCACCACCGGGACAGGGCATATCTATGGCTACACCTTC.

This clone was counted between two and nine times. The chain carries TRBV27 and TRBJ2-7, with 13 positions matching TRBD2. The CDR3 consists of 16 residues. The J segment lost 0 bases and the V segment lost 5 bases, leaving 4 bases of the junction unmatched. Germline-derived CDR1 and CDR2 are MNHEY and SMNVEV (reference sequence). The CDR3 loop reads CASSPRTSGSSYEQYF. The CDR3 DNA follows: TGTGCCAGCAGTCCCCGGACTAGCGGGAGCTCCTACGAGCAGTACTTC.

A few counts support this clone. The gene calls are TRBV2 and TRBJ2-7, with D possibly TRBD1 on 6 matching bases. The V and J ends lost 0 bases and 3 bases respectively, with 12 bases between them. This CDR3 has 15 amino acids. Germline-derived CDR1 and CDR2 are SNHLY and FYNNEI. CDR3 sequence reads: CASSEAPGVYYEQYF. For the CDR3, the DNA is TGTGCCAGCAGTGAAGCGCCAGGGGTCTACTACGAGCAGTACTTC.

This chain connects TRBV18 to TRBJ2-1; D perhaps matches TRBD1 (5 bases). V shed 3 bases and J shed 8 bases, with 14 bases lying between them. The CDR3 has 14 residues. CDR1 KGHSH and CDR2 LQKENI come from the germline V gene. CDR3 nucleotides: TGTGCCAGCTCACCCCCGGCAGGGTTCCATGAGCAGTTCTTC. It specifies CASSPPAGFHEQFF. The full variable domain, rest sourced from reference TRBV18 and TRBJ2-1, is NAGVMQNPRHLVRRRGQEARLRCSPMKGHSHVYWYRQLPEEGLKFMVYLQKENIIDESGMPKERFSAEFPKEGPSILRIQQVVRGDSAAYFCASSPPAGFHEQFFGPGTRLTVL.

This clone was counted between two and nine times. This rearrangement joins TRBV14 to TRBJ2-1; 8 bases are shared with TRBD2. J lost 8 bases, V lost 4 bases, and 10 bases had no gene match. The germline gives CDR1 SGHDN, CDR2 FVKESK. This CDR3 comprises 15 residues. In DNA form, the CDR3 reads TGTGCCAGCAGCCGAAGTAGCGGGATTAATTATGAGCAGTTCTTC. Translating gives CASSRSSGINYEQFF.

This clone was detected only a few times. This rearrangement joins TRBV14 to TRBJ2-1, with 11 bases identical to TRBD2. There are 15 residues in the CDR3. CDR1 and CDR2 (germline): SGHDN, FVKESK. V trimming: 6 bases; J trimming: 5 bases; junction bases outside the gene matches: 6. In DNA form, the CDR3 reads TGTGCCAGCAGACCGACTAGCGGGAATAACAATGAGCAGTTCTTC. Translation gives CASRPTSGNNNEQFF.

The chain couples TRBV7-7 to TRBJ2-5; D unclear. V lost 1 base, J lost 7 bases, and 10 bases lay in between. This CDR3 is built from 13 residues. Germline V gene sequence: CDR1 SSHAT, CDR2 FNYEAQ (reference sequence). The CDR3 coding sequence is TGTGCCAGCAGCTTAGAGGCCGCAGGGACCCAGTACTTC. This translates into CASSLEAAGTQYF. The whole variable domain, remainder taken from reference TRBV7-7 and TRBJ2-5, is GAGVSQSPRYKVTKRGQDVTLRCDPISSHATLYWYQQALGQGPEFLTYFNYEAQPDKSGLPSDRFSAERPEGSISTLTIQRTEQRDSAMYRCASSLEAAGTQYFGPGTRLLVL.

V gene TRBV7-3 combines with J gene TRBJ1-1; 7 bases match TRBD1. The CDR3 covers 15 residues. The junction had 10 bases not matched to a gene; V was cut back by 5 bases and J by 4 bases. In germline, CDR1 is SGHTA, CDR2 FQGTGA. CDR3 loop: CASSLDRVKGTEAFF. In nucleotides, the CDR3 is TGTGCCAGCAGCCTTGACAGGGTAAAGGGCACTGAAGCTTTCTTT.

CDR3 residues: CASSVGPIGLAGLDEQYF. CDR3 DNA sequence: TGTGCCAGCAGCGTAGGACCGATAGGACTAGCGGGACTGGACGAGCAGTACTTC. The gene calls are TRBV9 and TRBJ2-7; 12 nucleotides align to TRBD2. Trimming removed 0 bases from V and 5 bases from J; junction bases left unmatched: 12. The CDR3 covers 18 residues. Looked up from germline, CDR1 is SGDLS and CDR2 is YYNGEE.

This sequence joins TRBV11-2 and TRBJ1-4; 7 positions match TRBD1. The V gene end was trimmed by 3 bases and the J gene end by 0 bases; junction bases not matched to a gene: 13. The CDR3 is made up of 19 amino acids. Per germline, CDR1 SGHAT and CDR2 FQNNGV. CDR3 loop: CASSFPPGQTFTTNEKLFF. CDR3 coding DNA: TGTGCCAGCAGCTTCCCCCCGGGACAGACATTTACAACTAATGAAAAACTGTTTTTT. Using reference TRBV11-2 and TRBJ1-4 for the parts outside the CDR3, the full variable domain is EAGVAQSPRYKIIEKRQSVAFWCNPISGHATLYWYQQILGQGPKLLIQFQNNGVVDDSQLPKDRFSAERLKGVDSTLKIQPAKLEDSAVYLCASSFPPGQTFTTNEKLFFGSGTQLSVL.

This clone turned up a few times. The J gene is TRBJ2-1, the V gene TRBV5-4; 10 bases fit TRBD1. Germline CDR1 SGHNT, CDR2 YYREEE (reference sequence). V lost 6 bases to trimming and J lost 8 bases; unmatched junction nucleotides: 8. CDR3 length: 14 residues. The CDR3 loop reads CASTMTGGKDEQFF. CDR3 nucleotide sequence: TGTGCCAGCACCATGACAGGGGGCAAAGATGAGCAGTTCTTC. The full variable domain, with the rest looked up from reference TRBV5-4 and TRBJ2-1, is ETGVTQSPTHLIKTRGQQVTLRCSSQSGHNTVSWYQQALGQGPQFIFQYYREEENGRGNFPPRFSGLQFPNYSSELNVNALELDDSALYLCASTMTGGKDEQFFGPGTRLTVL.

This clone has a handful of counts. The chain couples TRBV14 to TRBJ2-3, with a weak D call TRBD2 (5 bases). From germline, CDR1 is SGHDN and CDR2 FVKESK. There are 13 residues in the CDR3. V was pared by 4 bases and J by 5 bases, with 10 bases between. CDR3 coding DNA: TGTGCCAGCAGCCGTCAACTAGGAGATACGCAGTATTTT. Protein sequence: CASSRQLGDTQYF.

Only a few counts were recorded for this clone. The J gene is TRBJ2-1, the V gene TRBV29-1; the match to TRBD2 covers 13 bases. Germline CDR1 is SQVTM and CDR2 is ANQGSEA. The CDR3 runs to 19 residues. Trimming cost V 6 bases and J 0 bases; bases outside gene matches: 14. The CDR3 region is CSVSGTSGIELSSYNEQFF. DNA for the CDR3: TGCAGCGTGTCCGGGACTAGCGGGATCGAGTTGAGCTCCTACAATGAGCAGTTCTTC.

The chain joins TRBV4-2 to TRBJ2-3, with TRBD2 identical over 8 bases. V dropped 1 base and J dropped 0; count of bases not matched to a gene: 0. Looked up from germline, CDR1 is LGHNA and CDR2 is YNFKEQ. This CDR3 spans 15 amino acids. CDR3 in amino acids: CASSQVAGSTDTQYF. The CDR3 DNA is TGTGCCAGCAGCCAAGTAGCGGGAAGCACAGATACGCAGTATTTT.

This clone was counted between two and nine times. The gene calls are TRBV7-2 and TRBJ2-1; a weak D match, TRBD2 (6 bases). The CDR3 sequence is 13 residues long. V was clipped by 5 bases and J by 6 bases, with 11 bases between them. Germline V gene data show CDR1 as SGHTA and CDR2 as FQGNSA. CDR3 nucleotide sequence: TGTGCCAGCAGCGTGGGGACTTTCAATGAGCAGTTCTTC. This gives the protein CASSVGTFNEQFF.

The CDR3 DNA reads as TGTGCCAGCAGCCCCCTCGGAGGCAGGACAGATACGCAGTATTTT. It is translated as CASSPLGGRTDTQYF. This chain joins TRBV7-9 and TRBJ2-3, with D tentatively TRBD2 (5 bases). This CDR3 contains 15 residues. Germline V gives CDR1 SEHNR, CDR2 FQNEAQ (reference sequence). V dropped 5 bases and J dropped 3 bases, with 15 bases sitting between them.

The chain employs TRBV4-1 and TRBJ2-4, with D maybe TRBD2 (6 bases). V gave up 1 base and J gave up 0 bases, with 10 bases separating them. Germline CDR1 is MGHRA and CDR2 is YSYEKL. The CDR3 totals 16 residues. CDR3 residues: CASSQVGEVAKNIQYF. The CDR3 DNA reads TGCGCCAGCAGCCAAGTGGGGGAGGTAGCCAAAAACATTCAGTACTTC.

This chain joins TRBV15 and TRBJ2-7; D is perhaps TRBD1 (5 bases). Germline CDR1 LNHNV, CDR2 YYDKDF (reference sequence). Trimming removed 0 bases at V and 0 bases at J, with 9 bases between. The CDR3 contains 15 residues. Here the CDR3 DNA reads TGTGCCACCAGCAGAGAAGGGGTGATCTCCTACGAGCAGTACTTC. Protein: CATSREGVISYEQYF.

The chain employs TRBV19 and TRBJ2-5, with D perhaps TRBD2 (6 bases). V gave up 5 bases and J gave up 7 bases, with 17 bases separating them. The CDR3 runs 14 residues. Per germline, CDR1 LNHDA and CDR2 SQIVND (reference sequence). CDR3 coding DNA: TGTGCCAGTAGTCTCCGGACTACCAAGGGGACCCAGTACTTC. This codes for CASSLRTTKGTQYF.

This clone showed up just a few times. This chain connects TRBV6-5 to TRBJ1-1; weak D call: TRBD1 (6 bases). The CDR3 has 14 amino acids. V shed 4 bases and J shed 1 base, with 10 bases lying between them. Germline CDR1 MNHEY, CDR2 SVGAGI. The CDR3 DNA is TGTGCCAGCAGTTTCGCGACAGGGAACACTGAAGCTTTCTTT. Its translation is CASSFATGNTEAFF.

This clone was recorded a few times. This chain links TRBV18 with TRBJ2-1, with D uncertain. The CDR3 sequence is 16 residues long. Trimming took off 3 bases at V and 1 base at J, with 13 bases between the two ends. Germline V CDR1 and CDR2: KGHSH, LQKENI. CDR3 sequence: CASSPFGGGSYNEQFF. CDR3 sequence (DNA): TGTGCCAGCTCACCCTTTGGCGGTGGGTCCTACAATGAGCAGTTCTTC.